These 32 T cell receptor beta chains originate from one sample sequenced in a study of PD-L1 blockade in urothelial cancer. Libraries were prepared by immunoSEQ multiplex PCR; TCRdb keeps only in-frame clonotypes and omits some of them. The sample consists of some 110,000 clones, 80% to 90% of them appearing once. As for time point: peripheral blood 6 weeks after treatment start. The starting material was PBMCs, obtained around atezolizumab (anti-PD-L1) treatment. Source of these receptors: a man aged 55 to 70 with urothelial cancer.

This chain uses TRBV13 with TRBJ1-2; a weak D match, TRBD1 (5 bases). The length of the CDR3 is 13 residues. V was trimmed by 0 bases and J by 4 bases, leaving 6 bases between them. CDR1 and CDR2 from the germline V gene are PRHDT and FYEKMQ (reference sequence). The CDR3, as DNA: TGTGCCAGCAGCTTAGGAACAGGCTATGGCTACACCTTC. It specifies CASSLGTGYGYTF. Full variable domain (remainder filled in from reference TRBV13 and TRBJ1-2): AAGVIQSPRHLIKEKRETATLKCYPIPRHDTVYWYQQGPGQDPQFLISFYEKMQSDKGSIPDRFSAQQFSDYHSELNMSSLELGDSALYFCASSLGTGYGYTFGSGTRLTVV.

For the CDR3, the DNA is TGTGCCAGTAGCGAGATGCTACAGCAAGACAACACTGAAGCTTTCTTT. Its protein product is CASSEMLQQDNTEAFF. The chain is built from TRBV19 and TRBJ1-1; D remains unclear. The CDR3 has 16 residues. Between the trimmed V and J ends, which lost 6 bases and 2 bases, there was a span of 19 bases. Germline V gives CDR1 LNHDA, CDR2 SQIVND (reference sequence).

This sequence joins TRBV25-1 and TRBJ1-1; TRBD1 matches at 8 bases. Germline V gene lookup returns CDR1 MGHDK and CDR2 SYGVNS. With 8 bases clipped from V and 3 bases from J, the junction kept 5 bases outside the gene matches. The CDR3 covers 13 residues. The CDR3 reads CASQTGAYTEAFF. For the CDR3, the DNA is TGTGCCAGCCAGACAGGGGCGTACACTGAAGCTTTCTTT.

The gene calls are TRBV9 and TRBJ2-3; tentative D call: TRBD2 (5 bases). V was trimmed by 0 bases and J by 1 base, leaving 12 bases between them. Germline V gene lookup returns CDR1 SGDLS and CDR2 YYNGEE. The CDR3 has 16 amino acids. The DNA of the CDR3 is TGTGCCAGCAGCGTAGAGTCGGGGATTCGCACAGATACGCAGTATTTT. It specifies CASSVESGIRTDTQYF.

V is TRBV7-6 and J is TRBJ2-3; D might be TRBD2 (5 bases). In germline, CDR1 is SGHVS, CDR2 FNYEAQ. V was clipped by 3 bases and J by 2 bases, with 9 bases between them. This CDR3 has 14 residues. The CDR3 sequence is CASSLQRSTDTQYF. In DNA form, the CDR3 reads TGTGCCAGCAGCTTGCAGCGGTCCACAGATACGCAGTATTTT.

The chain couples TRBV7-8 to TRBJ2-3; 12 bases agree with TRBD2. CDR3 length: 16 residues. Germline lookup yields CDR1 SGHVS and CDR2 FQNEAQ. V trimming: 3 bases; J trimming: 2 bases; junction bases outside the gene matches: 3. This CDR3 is CASSFWTSGDTDTQYF. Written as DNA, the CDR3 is TGTGCCAGCAGCTTCTGGACTAGCGGGGACACAGATACGCAGTATTTT.

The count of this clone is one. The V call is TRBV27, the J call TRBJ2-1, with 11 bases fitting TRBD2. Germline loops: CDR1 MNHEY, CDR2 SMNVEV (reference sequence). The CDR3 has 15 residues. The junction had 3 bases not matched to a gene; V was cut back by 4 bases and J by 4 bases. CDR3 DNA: TGTGCCAGCAGTTGGGGACTAGCGGCGTACAATGAGCAGTTCTTC. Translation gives CASSWGLAAYNEQFF.

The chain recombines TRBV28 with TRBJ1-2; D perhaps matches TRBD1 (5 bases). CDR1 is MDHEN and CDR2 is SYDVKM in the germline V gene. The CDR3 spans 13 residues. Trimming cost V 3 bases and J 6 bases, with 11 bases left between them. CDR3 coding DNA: TGTGCCAGCAGTTTTCAGGGCTGGGATGGCTACACCTTC. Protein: CASSFQGWDGYTF.

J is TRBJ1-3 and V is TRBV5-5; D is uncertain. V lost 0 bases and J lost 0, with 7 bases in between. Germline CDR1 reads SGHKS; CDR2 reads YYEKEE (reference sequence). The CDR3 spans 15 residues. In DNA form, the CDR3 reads TGTGCCAGCAGCTTGGCACAGATCTCTGGAAACACCATATATTTT. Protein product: CASSLAQISGNTIYF.

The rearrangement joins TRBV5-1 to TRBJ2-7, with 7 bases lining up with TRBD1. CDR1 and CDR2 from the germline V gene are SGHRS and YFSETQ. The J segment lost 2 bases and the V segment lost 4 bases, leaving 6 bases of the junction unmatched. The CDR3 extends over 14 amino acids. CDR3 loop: CASSNRDSPYEQYF. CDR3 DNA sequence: TGCGCCAGCAGCAACAGGGACAGTCCCTACGAGCAGTACTTC.

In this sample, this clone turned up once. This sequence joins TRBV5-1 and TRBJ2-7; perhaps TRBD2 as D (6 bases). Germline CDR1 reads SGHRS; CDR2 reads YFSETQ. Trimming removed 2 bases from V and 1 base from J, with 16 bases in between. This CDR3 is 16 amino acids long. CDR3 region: CASSFLSGGTSYEQYF. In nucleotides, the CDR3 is TGCGCCAGCAGCTTTCTTTCTGGCGGGACTTCCTACGAGCAGTACTTC.

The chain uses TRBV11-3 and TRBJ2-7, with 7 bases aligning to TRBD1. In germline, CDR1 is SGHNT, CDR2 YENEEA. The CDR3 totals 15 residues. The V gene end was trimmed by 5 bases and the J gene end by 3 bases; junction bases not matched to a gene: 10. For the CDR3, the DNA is TGTGCCAGCAGCAATACAAGGGACAGTTACTACGAGCAGTACTTC. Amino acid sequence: CASSNTRDSYYEQYF. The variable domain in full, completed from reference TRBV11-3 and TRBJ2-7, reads EAGVVQSPRYKIIEKKQPVAFWCNPISGHNTLYWYLQNLGQGPELLIRYENEEAVDDSQLPKDRFSAERLKGVDSTLKIQPAELGDSAVYLCASSNTRDSYYEQYFGPGTRLTVT.

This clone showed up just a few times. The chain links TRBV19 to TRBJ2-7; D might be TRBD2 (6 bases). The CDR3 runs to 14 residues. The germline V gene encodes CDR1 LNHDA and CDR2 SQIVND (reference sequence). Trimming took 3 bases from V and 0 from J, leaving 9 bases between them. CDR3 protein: CASSMTRDSYEQYF. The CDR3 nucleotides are TGTGCCAGTAGTATGACTAGGGACTCCTACGAGCAGTACTTC.

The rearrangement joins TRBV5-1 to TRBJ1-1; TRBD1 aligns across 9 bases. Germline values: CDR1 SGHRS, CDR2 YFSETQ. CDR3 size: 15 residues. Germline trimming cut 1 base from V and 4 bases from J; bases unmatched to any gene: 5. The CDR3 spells CASSLRQGGSTEAFF. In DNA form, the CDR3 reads TGCGCCAGCAGCTTGCGACAGGGGGGTAGCACTGAAGCTTTCTTT.

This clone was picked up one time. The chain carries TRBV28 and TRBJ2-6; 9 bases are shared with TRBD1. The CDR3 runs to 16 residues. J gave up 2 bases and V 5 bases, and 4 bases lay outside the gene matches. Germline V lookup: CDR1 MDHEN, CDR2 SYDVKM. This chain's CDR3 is CASSRRQGAGANVLTF. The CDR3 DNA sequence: TGTGCCAGCAGTCGGCGACAGGGGGCTGGGGCCAACGTCCTGACTTTC.

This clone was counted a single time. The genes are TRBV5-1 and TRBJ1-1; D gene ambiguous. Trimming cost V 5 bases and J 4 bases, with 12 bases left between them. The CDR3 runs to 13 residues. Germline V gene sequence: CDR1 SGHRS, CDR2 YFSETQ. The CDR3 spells CASSREGVTEAFF. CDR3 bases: TGCGCCAGCAGTCGAGAGGGCGTCACTGAAGCTTTCTTT.

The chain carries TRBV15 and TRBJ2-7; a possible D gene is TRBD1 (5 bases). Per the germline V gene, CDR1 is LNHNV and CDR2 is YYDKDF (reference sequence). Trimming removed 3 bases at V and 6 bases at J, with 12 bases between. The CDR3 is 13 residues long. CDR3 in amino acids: CATSRLGEGEQYF. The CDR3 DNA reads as TGTGCCACCAGCAGGTTAGGGGAAGGCGAGCAGTACTTC.

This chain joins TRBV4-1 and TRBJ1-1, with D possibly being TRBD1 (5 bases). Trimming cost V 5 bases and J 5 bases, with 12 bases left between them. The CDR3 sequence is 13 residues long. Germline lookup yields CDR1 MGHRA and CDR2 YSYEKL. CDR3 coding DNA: TGCGCCAGCAGCTACTCGGAGGGGACTGAAGCTTTCTTT. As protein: CASSYSEGTEAFF.

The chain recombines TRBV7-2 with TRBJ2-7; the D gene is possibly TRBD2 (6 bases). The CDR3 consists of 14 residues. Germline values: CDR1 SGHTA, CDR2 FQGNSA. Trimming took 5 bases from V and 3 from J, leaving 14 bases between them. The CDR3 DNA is TGTGCCAGCAGCCCCCGGAGGGGTGGCTACGAGCAGTACTTC. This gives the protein CASSPRRGGYEQYF.

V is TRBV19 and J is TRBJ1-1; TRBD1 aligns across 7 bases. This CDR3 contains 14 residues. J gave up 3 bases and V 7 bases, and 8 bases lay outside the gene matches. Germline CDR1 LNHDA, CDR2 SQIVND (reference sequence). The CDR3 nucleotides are TGTGCCAGTACCCCAGGGGGAGCGTACACTGAAGCTTTCTTT. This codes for CASTPGGAYTEAFF.

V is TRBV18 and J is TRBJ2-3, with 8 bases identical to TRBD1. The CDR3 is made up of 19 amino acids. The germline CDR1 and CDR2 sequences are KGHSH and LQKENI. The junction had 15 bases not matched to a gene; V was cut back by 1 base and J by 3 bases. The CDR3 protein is CASSPLGTGGAGITDTQYF. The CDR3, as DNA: TGTGCCAGCTCACCACTAGGAACAGGGGGAGCCGGGATAACAGATACGCAGTATTTT.

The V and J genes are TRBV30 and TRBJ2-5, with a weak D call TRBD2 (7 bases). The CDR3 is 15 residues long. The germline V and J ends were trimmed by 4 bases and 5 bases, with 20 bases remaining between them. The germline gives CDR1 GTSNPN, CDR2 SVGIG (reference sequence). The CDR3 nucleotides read TGTGCCTGGACACACCGAGGGGGGAGGGGGGAGACCCAGTACTTC. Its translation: CAWTHRGGRGETQYF.

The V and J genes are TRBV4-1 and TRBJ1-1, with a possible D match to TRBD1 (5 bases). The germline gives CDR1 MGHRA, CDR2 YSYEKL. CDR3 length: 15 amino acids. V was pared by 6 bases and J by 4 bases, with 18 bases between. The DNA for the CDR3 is TGCGCCAGCAGAGTCCATGAGGGGAGGAGCACTGAAGCTTTCTTT. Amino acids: CASRVHEGRSTEAFF.

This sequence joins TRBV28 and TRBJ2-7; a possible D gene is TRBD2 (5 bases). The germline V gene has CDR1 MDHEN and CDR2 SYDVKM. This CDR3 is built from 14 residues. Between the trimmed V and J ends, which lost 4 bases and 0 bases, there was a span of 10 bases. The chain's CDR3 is CASSWNRGSYEQYF. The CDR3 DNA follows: TGTGCCAGCAGTTGGAACCGGGGCTCCTACGAGCAGTACTTC.

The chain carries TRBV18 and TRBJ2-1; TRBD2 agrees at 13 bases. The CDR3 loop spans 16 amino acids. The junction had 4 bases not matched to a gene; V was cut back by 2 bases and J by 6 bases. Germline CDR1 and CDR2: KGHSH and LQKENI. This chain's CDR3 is CASSPSGLAGTNEQFF. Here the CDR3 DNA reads TGTGCCAGCTCACCATCGGGACTAGCGGGAACCAATGAGCAGTTCTTC.

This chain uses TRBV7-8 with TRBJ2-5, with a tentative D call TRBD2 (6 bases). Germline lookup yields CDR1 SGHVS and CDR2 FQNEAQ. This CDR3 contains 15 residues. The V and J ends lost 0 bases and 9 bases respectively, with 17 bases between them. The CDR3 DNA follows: TGTGCCAGCAGCTTAGCTAGCGGTTCCTTTTCGGCCCAGTACTTC. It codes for CASSLASGSFSAQYF. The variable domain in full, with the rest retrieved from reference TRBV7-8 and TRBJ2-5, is GAGVSQSPRYKVAKRGQDVALRCDPISGHVSLFWYQQALGQGPEFLTYFQNEAQLDKSGLPSDRFFAERPEGSVSTLKIQRTQQEDSAVYLCASSLASGSFSAQYFGPGTRLLVL.

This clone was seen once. CDR3 protein: CASQKGAGSNQPQHF. The CDR3 DNA sequence: TGTGCCAGTCAAAAAGGGGCAGGAAGCAATCAGCCCCAGCATTTT. V and J are TRBV19 and TRBJ1-5, with a tentative D call TRBD1 (5 bases). This CDR3 region has 15 residues. V lost 8 bases and J lost 1, with 15 bases in between. In germline, CDR1 is LNHDA, CDR2 SQIVND (reference sequence).

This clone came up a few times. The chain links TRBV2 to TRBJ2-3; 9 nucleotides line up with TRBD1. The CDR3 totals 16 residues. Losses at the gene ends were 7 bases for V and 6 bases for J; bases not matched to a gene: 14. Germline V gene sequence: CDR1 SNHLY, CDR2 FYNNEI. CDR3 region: CASTLTGGQGGDTQYF. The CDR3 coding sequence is TGTGCCAGCACCCTAACAGGGGGCCAGGGGGGGGATACGCAGTATTTT.

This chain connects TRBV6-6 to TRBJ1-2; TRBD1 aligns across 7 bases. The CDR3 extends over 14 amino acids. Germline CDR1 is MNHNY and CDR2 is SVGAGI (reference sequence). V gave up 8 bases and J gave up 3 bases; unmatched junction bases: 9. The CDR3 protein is CASGGLGQYYGYTF. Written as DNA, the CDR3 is TGTGCCAGCGGCGGCTTGGGACAGTACTATGGCTACACCTTC.

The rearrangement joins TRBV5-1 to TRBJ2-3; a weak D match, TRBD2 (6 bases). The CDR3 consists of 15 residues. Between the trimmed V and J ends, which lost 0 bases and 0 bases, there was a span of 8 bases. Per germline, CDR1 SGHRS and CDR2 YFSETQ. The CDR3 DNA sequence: TGCGCCAGCAGCTTGGCTGGGACTAGCACAGATACGCAGTATTTT. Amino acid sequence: CASSLAGTSTDTQYF.

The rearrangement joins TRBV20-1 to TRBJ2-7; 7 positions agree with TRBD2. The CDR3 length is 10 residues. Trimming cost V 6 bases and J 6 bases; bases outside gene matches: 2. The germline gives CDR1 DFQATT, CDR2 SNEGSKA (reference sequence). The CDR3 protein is CSAGRGEQYF. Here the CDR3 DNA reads TGCAGTGCAGGGAGGGGCGAGCAGTACTTC.

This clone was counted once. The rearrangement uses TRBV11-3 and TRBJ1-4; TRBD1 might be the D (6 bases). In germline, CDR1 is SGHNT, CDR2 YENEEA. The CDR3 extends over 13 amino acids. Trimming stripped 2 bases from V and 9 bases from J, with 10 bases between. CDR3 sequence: CASSLRGQKKLFF. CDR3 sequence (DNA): TGTGCCAGCAGCTTAAGGGGACAAAAAAAACTGTTTTTT.